A selection of T cell receptor beta chains follows, all from one sample in a study of metastatic and nonmetastatic thyroid tumors. MiXCR re-clonotyped the PCR reads for TCRdb. The data hold about 24,000 clones, with 23% observed a single time. Specimen: blood. The source is a male donor with papillary thyroid cancer or a benign thyroid nodule (not recorded which). Some clones in this sample may be carry-over from other donors' samples. The CDR3 runs from the conserved cysteine through the conserved F or W. A D gene is named only where the DNA matches it firmly. Clone sizes are given selectively: once, few, many, or a class where the clone is expanded.

d_call,cdr3_length,j_call,clone_size,v_call,cdr3_nt,cdr3_aa
TRBD2,17,TRBJ2-3,many,TRBV11-2,TGTGCCAGCAGCTTAGAGGCGACTAGCGGGAGTCCAGATACGCAGTATTTT,CASSLEATSGSPDTQYF
-,13,TRBJ1-2,few,TRBV6-2/TRBV6-3,TGTGCCAGCAGTTATGGCACCCGCTATGGCTACACCTTC,CASSYGTRYGYTF
-,15,TRBJ1-4,many,TRBV7-3,TGTGCCAGCAGCTTAACGGCAGGCCCTAATGAAAAACTGTTTTTT,CASSLTAGPNEKLFF
TRBD2,16,TRBJ2-1,-,TRBV7-3,TGTGCCAGCAGCTTAACTAGCGGGACTACCTACAATGAGCAGTTCTTC,CASSLTSGTTYNEQFF
-,13,TRBJ2-7,many,TRBV3-1,TGTGCCAGCAGCCAAGTAGGTTCCTACGAGCAGTACTTC,CASSQVGSYEQYF
-,15,TRBJ2-1,many,TRBV6-1,TGTGCCAGCAGTAAACAGGGGTCGGGAGTAAATGAGCAGTTCTTC,CASSKQGSGVNEQFF
TRBD1,14,TRBJ2-3,many,TRBV7-9,TGTGCCAGCAGATATGACCAGGGGGCAGATACGCAGTATTTT,CASRYDQGADTQYF
-,12,TRBJ1-2,-,TRBV4-1,TGCGCCAGCAGCCAAGAACACCTCGGCTACACCTTC,CASSQEHLGYTF
-,13,TRBJ1-1,-,TRBV7-7,TGTGCTAGCAGCTTAGTTCGCGGCACTGAAGCTTTCTTT,CASSLVRGTEAFF
-,15,TRBJ1-6,many,TRBV10-1,TGCGCCAGCCCCCCCCCCGCCCCCAATAATTCACCCCTCCACTTT,CASPPPAPNNSPLHF
-,15,TRBJ2-3,-,TRBV9,TGTGCCAGCAGCTCAGCGGAGGGGGATCAAGATACGCAGTATTTT,CASSSAEGDQDTQYF
TRBD1,17,TRBJ2-3,many,TRBV27,TGTGCCAGCAGTAAGGACAGGGGGGTTCTTTACACAGATACGCAGTATTTT,CASSKDRGVLYTDTQYF
-,14,TRBJ2-7,-,TRBV18,TGTGCCAGCTCACCTGGGACGGACCTCTACGAGCAGTACTTC,CASSPGTDLYEQYF
TRBD2,15,TRBJ2-7,many,TRBV2,TGTGCCAGCAGTTCTCAGGAGACTAGCGTCTACGCGCAGTACTTC,CASSSQETSVYAQYF
-,15,TRBJ2-3,-,TRBV5-1,TGCGCCTGCAGCTTTGGGGGGTCCGACACAGATACCCAGTATTTT,CACSFGGSDTDTQYF
-,15,TRBJ1-1,many,TRBV5-1,TGCGCCAGCCGGGCCCGGGGTATGAGGAACACTGAAGCTTTCTTT,CASRARGMRNTEAFF
TRBD1,13,TRBJ1-1,-,TRBV28,TGTGCCAGCAGTACCCAAGGACAGGGAGAAGCTTTCTTT,CASSTQGQGEAFF
-,15,TRBJ1-4,many,TRBV25-1,TGTGCCAGCAGTGTCGCCGGGACGGGGGGGGAAAAACTGTTTTTT,CASSVAGTGGEKLFF
TRBD2,14,TRBJ2-5,many,TRBV28,TGTGCCAGCAGTTTAGCGGGAGGGTTTGAGACCCAGTACTTC,CASSLAGGFETQYF
TRBD1,15,TRBJ1-1,many,TRBV7-8,TGTGCCAGCAGCTTAGGGTGGGCCGGGACAGCTGAAGCTTTCTTT,CASSLGWAGTAEAFF
-,18,TRBJ2-7,many,TRBV7-8,TGTGCCAGCAGCCCCCGGGGACGGAACCAAGGGGCTTACCGGCAGCAGTACTTC,CASSPRGRNQGAYRQQYF
TRBD1,15,TRBJ1-5,few,TRBV6-1,TGTGCCAGCATCACCGGGACAGGAAACAATCAGCCCCAGCATTTT,CASITGTGNNQPQHF
-,13,TRBJ1-5,many,TRBV18,TGTGCCAGCGCCCAGGGAAGCAATCAGCCCCAGCATTTT,CASAQGSNQPQHF
TRBD1,15,TRBJ1-4,many,TRBV9,TGTGCCAGCAGCGTAAGGACAGGGGGAAATGAAAAACTGTTTTTT,CASSVRTGGNEKLFF
-,15,TRBJ1-1,medium-sized,TRBV27,TGTGCCAGCAGTTTACGTGGCCTGGGGAACACTGAAGCTTTCTTT,CASSLRGLGNTEAFF
-,14,TRBJ2-5,-,TRBV7-9,TGTGCCAGCAGCATGGCGACCTACGGGCGGGACCAGTACTTC,CASSMATYGRDQYF
-,15,TRBJ1-5,few,TRBV6-2/TRBV6-3,TGTGCCAGCAGTTACTCTCCAGGGCGAAGTCAGCCCCAGCATTTT,CASSYSPGRSQPQHF
-,16,TRBJ2-1,many,TRBV15,TGTGCCACCAGCAGAGAGGTGGCGGGTCCCTACAATGAGCAGTTCTTC,CATSREVAGPYNEQFF
TRBD1,16,TRBJ2-7,many,TRBV28,TGTGCCAGCAACGTTACTCCGGGACAGGGGACGGACGAGCAGTACTTC,CASNVTPGQGTDEQYF
-,15,TRBJ1-1,many,TRBV5-4,TGTGCCAGCAGCGCCGGACAGAGGGGAAGGCCTGAAGCTTTCTTT,CASSAGQRGRPEAFF
TRBD2,17,TRBJ2-1,-,TRBV9,TGTGCCAGCAGCGTCAAACCGACTAGCGGGGGACTAGGGGAGCAGTTCTTC,CASSVKPTSGGLGEQFF
-,14,TRBJ2-3,many,TRBV11-2,TGTGCCAGCAGCTTAGTTGGGACCACAGATACGCAGTATTTT,CASSLVGTTDTQYF
TRBD2,17,TRBJ2-1,-,TRBV10-3,TGTGCCATGGGGGGGGAGAGGACTAGCGGGGATATCGATGAGCAGTTCTTC,CAMGGERTSGDIDEQFF
-,17,TRBJ2-2,-,TRBV9,TGTGCCAGCAGCGTAGCTTTAGGTGGAGCGAACACCGGGGAGCTGTTTTTT,CASSVALGGANTGELFF
TRBD1,15,TRBJ2-5,many,TRBV2,TGTGCCAGCAGTGGAGGACAGGCTCGTCAAGAGACCCAGTACTTC,CASSGGQARQETQYF
-,12,TRBJ2-7,few,TRBV7-2,TGTGCCAGCAGCTTCCAGGGTTACGAGCAGTACTTC,CASSFQGYEQYF
-,14,TRBJ1-4,many,TRBV2,TGTGCCAGCAGTGACAGGGCCAGGGGTGAAAAACTGTTTTTT,CASSDRARGEKLFF
-,13,TRBJ2-1,-,TRBV11-2,TGTGCCAGCAGCGCCACACGGCCCAGGGAGCAGTTCTTC,CASSATRPREQFF
-,14,TRBJ2-5,many,TRBV10-2,TGCGCCAGCAGTCCGACAGCTAGCCAAGAGACCCAGTACTTC,CASSPTASQETQYF
-,13,TRBJ2-4,-,TRBV30,TGTGCCTGGAGCACGGGAGCCAAAAACATTCAGTACTTC,CAWSTGAKNIQYF
-,13,TRBJ1-1,-,TRBV20-1,TGCAGTGCAAACAGGCTGGGTCTCCTTGAAGCTTTCTTT,CSANRLGLLEAFF
-,16,TRBJ1-2,few,TRBV15,TGTGCCACCAGCAGAGATCCGACAGGCACTAACTATGGCTACACCTTC,CATSRDPTGTNYGYTF
-,11,TRBJ1-1,many,TRBV28,TGTGCCAGCAGCCTTAGCACTGAAGCTTTCTTT,CASSLSTEAFF